Following are 14 T cell receptor beta chains from one sample sequenced in a study of human T cells and chemical hapten exposure. Described time point: pre-sensitization, week 0. The treatment: therapeutic diphenylcyclopropenone sensitization with weekly scalp DPC. TCRdb reprocessed the RACE reads with MiXCR, giving one entry per CDR3 protein. The table shows around 95,000 distinct CDR3 sequences, with about a tenth occurring only once. This sample comprised whole blood, obtained in connection with sensitization to the hapten diphenylcyclopropenone (DPC). The receptors were gathered from a woman aged 55-70 years with alopecia areata. Some clones in this sample may be carry-over from other donors' samples.

This clonotype was counted a single time. CDR3 amino acids: CASSQGLVLGETQYF. The DNA of the CDR3 is TGCGCCAGCAGCCAAGGACTAGTATTGGGCGAGACCCAGTACTTC. The V gene is TRBV5-1, the J gene TRBJ2-5, with 7 bases matching TRBD2. Per germline, CDR1 SGHRS and CDR2 YFSETQ. This CDR3 comprises 15 residues. Losses at the gene ends were 4 bases for V and 5 bases for J; bases not matched to a gene: 11.

V is TRBV4-1 and J is TRBJ2-3; the D is unclear. CDR1 and CDR2 from the germline V gene are MGHRA and YSYEKL. V lost 4 bases to trimming and J lost 0 bases, with 17 bases between them. The CDR3 has 17 residues. CDR3 protein: CASSPSAALGSTDTQYF. The CDR3 coding sequence is TGCGCCAGCAGCCCATCCGCTGCCTTAGGGAGCACAGATACGCAGTATTTT.

There are a few counts of this clonotype. Sequence at one end of the junction differs from germline and may be a read error. The J gene is TRBJ1-1, the V gene TRBV7-7; 9 nucleotides align to TRBD1. The CDR3 contains 17 residues. Germline V gene data show CDR1 as SSHAT and CDR2 as FNYEAQ (reference sequence). For the CDR3, the DNA is TGTGCTAGCAGCATTTGGACAGGGGCCGCCTCTAGCACTGAAGCTTTCTTT. Residues: CASSIWTGAASSTEAFF.

This clonotype was counted a single time. A much more abundant neighbour one base away suggests this may be a read error. The chain links TRBV11-1 to TRBJ1-2, with a possible D match to TRBD1 (5 bases). Germline loops: CDR1 SGHAT, CDR2 FQDESV (reference sequence). The CDR3 has 12 residues. The V and J ends lost 4 bases and 5 bases respectively, with 8 bases between them. The DNA for the CDR3 is TGTGCCAGCAGCTACAGGAATTATGGCTACACCTTC. This sequence encodes CASSYRNYGYTF.

This clonotype has only a few counts. This sequence joins TRBV7-8 and TRBJ2-6; the D is unclear. Trimming stripped 2 bases from V and 3 bases from J, with 11 bases between. This CDR3 is built from 16 residues. Per germline, CDR1 SGHVS and CDR2 FQNEAQ. The CDR3 region has the DNA TGTGCCAGCAGCTTACCCTCGGCCTATGGGGCCAACGTCCTGACTTTC. Translating gives CASSLPSAYGANVLTF.

A few counts support this clonotype. V usage is TRBV23-1 and J usage is TRBJ2-7; D gene unclear. TRBV23-1 is identified as an open reading frame with a role that is uncertain. This CDR3 comprises 13 residues. V dropped 6 bases and J dropped 2 bases, with 11 bases sitting between them. The CDR3 is CASRDPFPYEQYF. Here the CDR3 DNA reads TGCGCCAGCAGGGACCCATTCCCCTACGAGCAGTACTTC.

This clonotype has a count of ten or more. This chain joins TRBV3-1 and TRBJ1-2; 9 bases match TRBD1. Germline CDR1 is LGHDT and CDR2 is YNNKEL (reference sequence). The V segment lost 4 bases and the J segment 5 bases; nucleotides outside the gene matches: 5. The CDR3 consists of 14 residues. CDR3 residues: CASSRWTGEYGYTF. CDR3 in DNA: TGTGCCAGCAGCCGATGGACAGGGGAATATGGCTACACCTTC.

The chain employs TRBV6-5 and TRBJ2-3; D is unclear. CDR3 length: 13 residues. Trimming removed 6 bases at V and 6 bases at J, with 13 bases between. Germline assignment: CDR1 MNHEY and CDR2 SVGAGI. The DNA of the CDR3 is TGTGCCAGCAGCTCTCCCGTGTTCGATACGCAGTATTTT. It translates to CASSSPVFDTQYF.

This chain uses TRBV2 with TRBJ2-7; TRBD2 might be the D (7 bases). The CDR3 is made up of 12 amino acids. V was trimmed by 11 bases and J by 0 bases, leaving 11 bases between them. The germline V gene encodes CDR1 SNHLY and CDR2 FYNNEI. The CDR3 bases are TGTGCCGGGGGGGCCAGCTCCTACGAGCAGTACTTC. It codes for CAGGASSYEQYF.

Many counts were recorded for this clonotype. The chain uses TRBV6-6 and TRBJ2-7; no definite D call. In germline, CDR1 is MNHNY, CDR2 SVGAGI (reference sequence). The CDR3 has 11 amino acids. Between the trimmed V and J ends, which lost 5 bases and 6 bases, there was a span of 8 bases. In DNA, the CDR3 is TGTGCCAGCAGTCTCGACTTCGAGCAGTACTTC. Residues: CASSLDFEQYF.

The table lists this clonotype with a few counts. The V and J genes are TRBV19 and TRBJ2-3, with D possibly matching TRBD1 (6 bases). In germline, CDR1 is LNHDA, CDR2 SQIVND (reference sequence). This CDR3 is 14 amino acids long. V lost 3 bases, J lost 4 bases, and 11 bases lay in between. The CDR3 DNA reads TGTGCCAGTAGTATCGGACAGCCCCCAGATACGCAGTATTTT. Residues: CASSIGQPPDTQYF.

This clonotype was recorded at least ten times. The CDR3 sequence is CASSQDRRGHETF. The CDR3 bases are TGTGCCAGCAGCCAAGATAGAAGGGGGCATGAGACCTTC. The chain is built from TRBV3-1 and TRBJ1-2, with 7 nucleotides matching TRBD1. Germline CDR1 is LGHDT and CDR2 is YNNKEL (reference sequence). The length of the CDR3 is 13 residues. Trimming removed 0 bases from V and 14 bases from J; junction bases left unmatched: 9.

This clonotype was counted between two and nine times. V is TRBV24-1 and J is TRBJ1-5, with a possible D match to TRBD1 (5 bases). The germline V gene has CDR1 KGHDR and CDR2 SFDVKD. The CDR3 has 14 amino acids. V was trimmed by 9 bases and J by 0 bases, leaving 11 bases between them. This chain's CDR3 is CATGHGHSNQPQHF. The CDR3 DNA reads as TGTGCCACCGGACACGGACATAGCAATCAGCCCCAGCATTTT.

The rearrangement uses TRBV19 and TRBJ2-1; either TRBD1 or TRBD2 may fit D (5 bases each). CDR1 is LNHDA, CDR2 SQIVND, per germline (reference sequence). This CDR3 spans 16 amino acids. The V and J ends lost 4 bases and 6 bases respectively, with 19 bases between them. DNA of the CDR3: TGTGCCAGTAGTACCACCCGGGACCTGGTTTTCAATGAGCAGTTCTTC. It encodes CASSTTRDLVFNEQFF. The full variable domain, in which reference TRBV19 and TRBJ2-1 provide the parts outside the CDR3, is DGGITQSPKYLFRKEGQNVTLSCEQNLNHDAMYWYRQDPGQGLRLIYYSQIVNDFQKGDIAEGYSVSREKKESFPLTVTSAQKNPTAFYLCASSTTRDLVFNEQFFGPGTRLTVL.